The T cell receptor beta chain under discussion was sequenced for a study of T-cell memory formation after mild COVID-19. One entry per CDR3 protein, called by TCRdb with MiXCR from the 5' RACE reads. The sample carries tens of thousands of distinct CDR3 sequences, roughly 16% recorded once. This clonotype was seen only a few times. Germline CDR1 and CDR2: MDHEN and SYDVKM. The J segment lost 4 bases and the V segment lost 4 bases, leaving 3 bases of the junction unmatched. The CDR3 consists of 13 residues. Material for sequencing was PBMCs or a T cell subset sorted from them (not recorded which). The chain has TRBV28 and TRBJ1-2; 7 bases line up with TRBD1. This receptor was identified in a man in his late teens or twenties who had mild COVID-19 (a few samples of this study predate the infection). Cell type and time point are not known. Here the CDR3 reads CASSSKGAYGYTF. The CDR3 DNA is TGTGCCAGCAGTTCAAAGGGGGCCTATGGCTACACCTTC.